The 30 T cell receptor beta chains in this list originate from one sample, sequenced in a study of graft-versus-host responses after intestinal transplantation. Their target antigens are unknown. Assay used: immunoSEQ multiplex PCR; TCRdb lists only in-frame clones, some missing. This table holds 80,000 to 85,000 clones, roughly 91% found once. The specimen comprised unstimulated CD4+ T cells sorted from spleen or lymph node cells, sampled before intestinal transplant. The receptors derive from a human donor who received an intestinal transplant.

V usage is TRBV4-3 and J usage is TRBJ1-1; possible D gene TRBD1, 6 bases. V lost 4 bases, J lost 10 bases, and 16 bases lay in between. Germline-derived CDR1 and CDR2 are LGHNA and YSLEER. The CDR3 sequence is 13 residues long. This chain's CDR3 is CASSLDQGLGAFF. The CDR3 coding sequence is TGCGCCAGCAGCCTCGACCAGGGGTTGGGAGCTTTCTTT.

This clone was observed a few times. The CDR3 protein is CASSQGTGVYTDTQYF. Written as DNA, the CDR3 is TGCGCCAGCAGCCAAGGGACAGGGGTCTACACAGATACGCAGTATTTT. The V call is TRBV4-3, the J call TRBJ2-3, with 9 bases identical to TRBD1. CDR3 size: 16 residues. Germline CDR1 LGHNA, CDR2 YSLEER. The V segment lost 1 base and the J segment 2 bases; nucleotides outside the gene matches: 4.

V and J are TRBV6-1 and TRBJ2-7; perhaps TRBD2 as D (6 bases). The CDR3 length is 13 residues. CDR1 is MNHNS, CDR2 SASEGT, per germline. V lost 9 bases and J lost 3, with 15 bases in between. The CDR3 here is CASGGTESYEQYF. As DNA, the CDR3 is TGTGCCAGTGGAGGGACGGAAAGCTACGAGCAGTACTTC.

The chain has TRBV7-9 and TRBJ1-1; D uncertain. CDR3 size: 15 residues. Looked up from germline, CDR1 is SEHNR and CDR2 is FQNEAQ (reference sequence). V was shortened by 5 bases and J by 3 bases, with 16 bases between the two germline ends. The CDR3, as DNA: TGTGCCAGCAGCGCCTCACCCCAGGAGGACACTGAAGCTTTCTTT. Amino acid sequence: CASSASPQEDTEAFF.

V usage is TRBV4-3 and J usage is TRBJ2-2; 12 bases map to TRBD2. CDR1 and CDR2 from the germline V gene are LGHNA and YSLEER. Trimming removed 2 bases from V and 2 bases from J; junction bases left unmatched: 6. The CDR3 length is 18 residues. The CDR3 DNA reads as TGCGCCAGCAGCCAAACTCTAGCGGGGGGGGCCAACACCGGGGAGCTGTTTTTT. This codes for CASSQTLAGGANTGELFF.

The rearrangement uses TRBV27 and TRBJ2-7; 8 bases line up with TRBD1. The J segment lost 3 bases and the V segment lost 5 bases, leaving 9 bases of the junction unmatched. Germline V gene sequence: CDR1 MNHEY, CDR2 SMNVEV (reference sequence). This CDR3 contains 15 residues. The CDR3 region has the DNA TGTGCCAGCAGTATCACCGGGACAGGACACTACGAGCAGTACTTC. Its translation is CASSITGTGHYEQYF.

The V call is TRBV11-3, the J call TRBJ2-2; a possible D gene is TRBD2 (6 bases). Germline V gene data show CDR1 as SGHNT and CDR2 as YENEEA. This CDR3 is 14 amino acids long. Trimming stripped 5 bases from V and 4 bases from J, with 11 bases between. The CDR3 DNA reads as TGTGCCAGCAGCGGGCGGGGCGGCACCGGGGAGCTGTTTTTT. Its protein is CASSGRGGTGELFF.

This rearrangement joins TRBV7-2 to TRBJ2-7, with 7 bases that match TRBD1. V trimming: 6 bases; J trimming: 2 bases; junction bases outside the gene matches: 7. The CDR3 has 14 residues. Per the germline V gene, CDR1 is SGHTA and CDR2 is FQGNSA. CDR3 sequence: CASSRQGTPYEQYF. The CDR3 DNA follows: TGTGCCAGCAGTCGACAGGGTACTCCCTACGAGCAGTACTTC.

A remark on this clone: Within the sample, other DNA sequences also encode this same CDR3. The V gene is TRBV7-2, the J gene TRBJ2-3; D unclear. Germline CDR1 is SGHTA and CDR2 is FQGNSA. CDR3 length: 14 amino acids. V was cut by 1 base and J by 0 bases, with 5 bases left in between. CDR3 amino acids: CASSLDSSTDTQYF. DNA for the CDR3: TGTGCCAGCAGCTTAGATTCTAGCACAGATACGCAGTATTTT.

This clone is a singleton in its sample. The genes are TRBV6-1 and TRBJ1-4; 11 nucleotides agree with TRBD1. After removal of 3 bases from V and 7 bases from J, the junction contained 1 base not matched to a gene. This CDR3 spans 14 amino acids. Germline loops: CDR1 MNHNS, CDR2 SASEGT. The CDR3 reads CASSDGTGGEKLFF. DNA for the CDR3: TGTGCCAGCAGTGATGGGACAGGGGGTGAAAAACTGTTTTTT.

The chain employs TRBV6-1 and TRBJ2-5; 9 bases are a match to TRBD1. The closer fit of TRBJ2-7 to the DNA end suggests the J call may be wrong. The CDR3 has 13 amino acids. CDR1 and CDR2 from the germline V gene are MNHNS and SASEGT. Here the CDR3 DNA reads TGTGCCAGCAACGAGGGACAGGGTTACGAGCAGTACTTC. Amino acids: CASNEGQGYEQYF.

The gene calls are TRBV7-9 and TRBJ1-1; the D gene is possibly TRBD1 (5 bases). There are 15 residues in the CDR3. Looked up from germline, CDR1 is SEHNR and CDR2 is FQNEAQ (reference sequence). V was trimmed by 0 bases and J by 0 bases, leaving 8 bases between them. The DNA for the CDR3 is TGTGCCAGCAGCTTAGCGGAGGGGATGAACACTGAAGCTTTCTTT. It is translated as CASSLAEGMNTEAFF.

This clone was recorded only once. The V gene is TRBV4-3, the J gene TRBJ1-2; a possible D gene is TRBD1 (6 bases). CDR1 and CDR2 (germline): LGHNA, YSLEER. The CDR3 runs 16 residues. The V end was cut by 4 bases, the J end by 3 bases, with 18 bases between. The chain's CDR3 is CASSPQAGGRDYGYTF. The DNA of the CDR3 is TGCGCCAGCAGCCCGCAGGCCGGGGGGCGAGACTATGGCTACACCTTC.

The V and J genes are TRBV7-2 and TRBJ2-3, with TRBD1 matching over 10 bases. The CDR3 covers 18 residues. Losses at the gene ends were 2 bases for V and 3 bases for J; bases not matched to a gene: 11. Looked up from germline, CDR1 is SGHTA and CDR2 is FQGNSA. Here the CDR3 DNA reads TGTGCCAGCAGCTTAAGGCGGGACAGGGGAAGAAGTACAGATACGCAGTATTTT. Translation: CASSLRRDRGRSTDTQYF. The full variable domain, completed using reference TRBV7-2 and TRBJ2-3, is GAGVSQSPSNKVTEKGKDVELRCDPISGHTALYWYRQSLGQGLEFLIYFQGNSAPDKSGLPSDRFSAERTGGSVSTLTIQRTQQEDSAVYLCASSLRRDRGRSTDTQYFGPGTRLTVL.

The chain combines TRBV19 with TRBJ1-3; 9 bases line up with TRBD1. The CDR3 runs 16 residues. Trimming took 3 bases from V and 0 from J; bases not matched to a gene: 3. Per the germline V gene, CDR1 is LNHDA and CDR2 is SQIVND (reference sequence). CDR3 loop: CASSMGTGSSGNTIYF. DNA of the CDR3: TGTGCCAGTAGTATGGGGACAGGGTCCTCTGGAAACACCATATATTTT.

V usage is TRBV27 and J usage is TRBJ1-5; 11 positions match TRBD1. Trimming took 6 bases from V and 6 from J; bases not matched to a gene: 4. The CDR3 contains 14 residues. Germline lookup yields CDR1 MNHEY and CDR2 SMNVEV (reference sequence). CDR3: CASSRTGGGQPQHF. Here the CDR3 DNA reads TGTGCCAGCAGCAGGACAGGGGGCGGTCAGCCCCAGCATTTT.

The chain has TRBV5-6 and TRBJ2-3; a possible D gene is TRBD2 (5 bases). Germline V gene sequence: CDR1 SGHDT, CDR2 YYEEEE. The ends were cut back, 4 bases at V and 2 bases at J, with 11 bases in the middle. The CDR3 length is 14 residues. For the CDR3, the DNA is TGTGCCAGCAGCCCTAGCTTAATCACAGATACGCAGTATTTT. This sequence encodes CASSPSLITDTQYF.

This clone was seen just once. The rearrangement links TRBV9 to TRBJ1-2; TRBD1 matches 8 bases. This CDR3 region has 13 residues. The trim removed 0 bases at V and 8 bases at J, leaving 3 bases unmatched. CDR1 and CDR2 from the germline V gene are SGDLS and YYNGEE. The CDR3 protein is CASSVGPGGGYTF. The CDR3 DNA reads as TGTGCCAGCAGCGTAGGTCCAGGGGGCGGCTACACCTTC.

The chain carries TRBV5-1 and TRBJ1-2; 8 nucleotides match TRBD1. Germline CDR1 is SGHRS and CDR2 is YFSETQ. The CDR3 loop spans 13 amino acids. V shed 4 bases and J 2 bases; nucleotides not matched to a gene: 1. CDR3 sequence: CASSDRGNYGYTF. CDR3 DNA sequence: TGCGCCAGCAGCGACAGGGGAAACTATGGCTACACCTTC.

A single count supports this clone. J is TRBJ1-2 and V is TRBV4-1; TRBD1 agrees at 9 bases. V lost 4 bases to trimming and J lost 5 bases; unmatched junction nucleotides: 11. The germline V gene encodes CDR1 MGHRA and CDR2 YSYEKL. CDR3 length: 16 residues. DNA of the CDR3: TGCGCCAGCAGCCCCCTCGGACAGGGGAGGGATTATGGCTACACCTTC. It codes for CASSPLGQGRDYGYTF.

The gene calls are TRBV9 and TRBJ2-1; D possibly corresponds to TRBD1 (5 bases). Between the trimmed V and J ends, which lost 3 bases and 6 bases, there was a span of 10 bases. Germline V gene data show CDR1 as SGDLS and CDR2 as YYNGEE. CDR3 length: 13 amino acids. The CDR3 DNA follows: TGTGCCAGCAGCGAGGGGCTAGTCAATGAGCAGTTCTTC. Protein: CASSEGLVNEQFF.

This chain connects TRBV19 to TRBJ2-7; TRBD2 matches 8 bases. CDR1 LNHDA and CDR2 SQIVND come from the germline V gene (reference sequence). The CDR3 consists of 16 residues. The ends lost 0 bases at V and 7 bases at J; junction bases unmatched: 11. The chain's CDR3 is CASSIEAPGGLAEQYF. CDR3 coding DNA: TGTGCCAGTAGTATAGAAGCACCGGGAGGGTTAGCGGAGCAGTACTTC.

This clone was observed once. The chain uses TRBV18 and TRBJ1-4; D is perhaps TRBD1 (5 bases). V dropped 1 base and J dropped 0 bases, with 9 bases sitting between them. Germline CDR1 and CDR2: KGHSH and LQKENI. The CDR3 length is 16 residues. CDR3 coding DNA: TGTGCCAGCTCACCACAGGGGTCTGCAACTAATGAAAAACTGTTTTTT. Amino acid sequence: CASSPQGSATNEKLFF.

J is TRBJ2-2 and V is TRBV6-5, with D unresolved. Trimming pared 2 bases from V and 3 bases from J, leaving 4 bases between. CDR1 and CDR2 from the germline V gene are MNHEY and SVGAGI. The CDR3 has 13 residues. For the CDR3, the DNA is TGTGCCAGCAGTTACGCAGACACCGGGGAGCTGTTTTTT. Translated, it gives CASSYADTGELFF.

This chain's CDR3 is CASSHGNYGYTF. CDR3 in DNA: TGTGCCAGCAGCCACGGGAACTATGGCTACACCTTC. The chain uses TRBV11-2 and TRBJ1-2, with no clear D. Between the trimmed V and J ends, which lost 5 bases and 2 bases, there was a span of 6 bases. Per the germline V gene, CDR1 is SGHAT and CDR2 is FQNNGV. This CDR3 spans 12 amino acids. The full variable domain, rest sourced from reference TRBV11-2 and TRBJ1-2, is EAGVAQSPRYKIIEKRQSVAFWCNPISGHATLYWYQQILGQGPKLLIQFQNNGVVDDSQLPKDRFSAERLKGVDSTLKIQPAKLEDSAVYLCASSHGNYGYTFGSGTRLTVV.

The genes are TRBV27 and TRBJ2-7; the match to TRBD2 covers 7 bases. The CDR3 runs to 22 residues. The germline V gene has CDR1 MNHEY and CDR2 SMNVEV (reference sequence). V gave up 5 bases and J gave up 7 bases; unmatched junction bases: 35. Written as DNA, the CDR3 is TGTGCCAGCAGTCCGATCGACTATACCGGGACTATCGAACCCTCCCGCCTCGGGGAGCAGTACTTC. Translated, it gives CASSPIDYTGTIEPSRLGEQYF.

This chain joins TRBV25-1 and TRBJ1-1, with D perhaps TRBD1 (5 bases). The length of the CDR3 is 15 residues. From germline, CDR1 is MGHDK and CDR2 SYGVNS. The V and J ends lost 3 bases and 3 bases respectively, with 14 bases between them. CDR3 bases: TGTGCCAGCAGTGATACAACAGGCGGGGACACTGAAGCTTTCTTT. Protein product: CASSDTTGGDTEAFF.

This clone was detected only a few times. The CDR3 sequence is CATSRGQNEKLFF. CDR3 bases: TGTGCCACCAGCAGAGGTCAGAATGAAAAACTGTTTTTT. The chain has TRBV15 and TRBJ1-4, with D unresolved. V was clipped by 1 base and J by 5 bases, with 5 bases between them. In germline, CDR1 is LNHNV, CDR2 YYDKDF (reference sequence). This CDR3 is 13 amino acids long. Together with reference TRBV15 and TRBJ1-4, the CDR3 gives the full variable domain: DAMVIQNPRYQVTQFGKPVTLSCSQTLNHNVMYWYQQKSSQAPKLLFHYYDKDFNNEADTPDNFQSRRPNTSFCFLDIRSPGLGDTAMYLCATSRGQNEKLFFGSGTQLSVL.

This clone was seen just once. The chain combines TRBV14 with TRBJ2-1; tentatively, D is TRBD2 (6 bases). Trimming took 4 bases from V and 0 from J, leaving 7 bases between them. CDR1 is SGHDN, CDR2 FVKESK, per germline. The CDR3 consists of 14 residues. This CDR3 is CASSRDFSYNEQFF. The CDR3 bases are TGTGCCAGCAGCCGGGACTTCTCCTACAATGAGCAGTTCTTC.

This chain's CDR3 is CASSISLNTGELFF. The CDR3, as DNA: TGTGCCAGTAGTATCTCCCTGAACACCGGGGAGCTGTTTTTT. The chain joins TRBV19 to TRBJ2-2; no firm D call. V was trimmed by 3 bases and J by 1 base, leaving 6 bases between them. From germline, CDR1 is LNHDA and CDR2 SQIVND (reference sequence). This CDR3 has 14 amino acids.